One and the same sample provided the 32 T cell receptor beta chains below, sequenced in a study of shared clonotypes between healthy human individuals. Positively selected for CCR7, the CD45RO-negative cells used as naive CD8 cells excluded terminally differentiated effector memory CD45RA+ cells. Data came from immunoSEQ multiplex PCR; TCRdb stores just in-frame clones and leaves some out. The sample comprises about 2 million clones, 85% to 95% of which are singletons, and approximately 1.2% rests with the top ten. Input material: naive CD8+ T cells sorted from blood. Receptor source: a man aged 18-30 years in good health.

The chain joins TRBV11-2 to TRBJ2-7, with TRBD2 matching over 11 bases. J lost 0 bases, V lost 5 bases, and 3 bases had no gene match. The germline gives CDR1 SGHAT, CDR2 FQNNGV. The CDR3 is made up of 15 amino acids. DNA for the CDR3: TGTGCCAGCAGCGCAACTAGCGGGAGCTCCTACGAGCAGTACTTC. It specifies CASSATSGSSYEQYF.

The chain carries TRBV7-9 and TRBJ1-2, with 8 positions matching TRBD1. The CDR3 covers 15 residues. Germline V lookup: CDR1 SEHNR, CDR2 FQNEAQ (reference sequence). Trimming took 1 base from V and 3 from J; bases not matched to a gene: 4. CDR3 DNA sequence: TGTGCCAGCAGCTTAGGGACAGGGCTTCACTATGGCTACACCTTC. This gives the protein CASSLGTGLHYGYTF.

This rearrangement joins TRBV28 to TRBJ1-4; no definite D call. The CDR3 is 11 residues long. Trimming cost V 6 bases and J 10 bases, with 9 bases left between them. Per the germline V gene, CDR1 is MDHEN and CDR2 is SYDVKM. CDR3 nucleotide sequence: TGTGCCAGCAGCCCAGCCGGAAAACTGTTTTTT. This codes for CASSPAGKLFF.

V gene TRBV28 combines with J gene TRBJ1-4; 7 bases are a match to TRBD1. CDR3 length: 16 residues. J gave up 0 bases and V 5 bases, and 6 bases lay outside the gene matches. Germline V CDR1 and CDR2: MDHEN, SYDVKM. CDR3 sequence reads: CASSLGTEATNEKLFF. CDR3 DNA: TGTGCCAGCAGTCTTGGGACAGAGGCAACTAATGAAAAACTGTTTTTT.

About this clone itself: The same CDR3 is also encoded by other DNA sequences in this sample. The gene calls are TRBV13 and TRBJ2-7; 7 bases are a match to TRBD1. Losses at the gene ends were 5 bases for V and 3 bases for J; bases not matched to a gene: 7. Germline CDR1 PRHDT, CDR2 FYEKMQ (reference sequence). There are 14 residues in the CDR3. The DNA for the CDR3 is TGTGCCAGCAGCCTCGGACAGGACCTCTACGAGCAGTACTTC. It is translated as CASSLGQDLYEQYF.

For this clone: This same CDR3 is encoded by further DNA sequences in the sample. J is TRBJ1-1 and V is TRBV29-1, with D uncertain. Germline V gene data show CDR1 as SQVTM and CDR2 as ANQGSEA. This CDR3 contains 13 residues. Trimming took off 0 bases at V and 0 bases at J, with 5 bases between the two ends. In DNA, the CDR3 is TGCAGCGTTGAAGAGGGTGTGAACACTGAAGCTTTCTTT. Amino acids: CSVEEGVNTEAFF.

This chain uses TRBV7-6 with TRBJ2-5; 7 bases map to TRBD1. The CDR3 is 15 amino acids. Trimming cost V 1 base and J 2 bases; bases outside gene matches: 4. The V gene's germline CDR1 is SGHVS and CDR2 FNYEAQ. The CDR3 sequence is CASSLGPGQQETQYF. CDR3 nucleotide sequence: TGTGCCAGCAGCTTAGGCCCGGGACAGCAAGAGACCCAGTACTTC.

The chain links TRBV6-1 to TRBJ2-7, with D perhaps given as TRBD1 or TRBD2 (6 bases each). The CDR3 totals 15 residues. Trimming took off 8 bases at V and 3 bases at J, with 20 bases between the two ends. Germline V gives CDR1 MNHNS, CDR2 SASEGT. CDR3 in amino acids: CASGMGGSLFYEQYF. The CDR3 DNA reads as TGTGCCAGCGGGATGGGGGGCTCCTTATTCTACGAGCAGTACTTC.

The chain recombines TRBV27 with TRBJ2-7, with 8 positions matching TRBD1. The J segment lost 0 bases and the V segment lost 6 bases, leaving 10 bases of the junction unmatched. The CDR3 has 16 residues. Germline CDR1 is MNHEY and CDR2 is SMNVEV (reference sequence). Here the CDR3 reads CASSRRWGQDSYEQYF. The CDR3 DNA follows: TGTGCCAGCAGCCGAAGGTGGGGACAGGACTCCTACGAGCAGTACTTC.

This clone was observed once. CDR3 coding DNA: TGTGCCATAGAAGAAGAGAACACTGAAGCTTTCTTT. Encoded protein: CAIEEENTEAFF. The V call is TRBV2, the J call TRBJ1-1; D unresolved. The V end lost 10 bases, the J end lost 1 base, and 10 bases lay between the germline ends. Germline V gene data show CDR1 as SNHLY and CDR2 as FYNNEI. The CDR3 is made up of 12 amino acids.

The V and J genes are TRBV5-5 and TRBJ2-7, with 8 bases matching TRBD2. Germline-derived CDR1 and CDR2 are SGHKS and YYEKEE (reference sequence). V was pared by 2 bases and J by 0 bases, with 4 bases of the junction left unmatched. The CDR3 contains 15 residues. The CDR3 coding sequence is TGTGCCAGCAGCTTCCAGCGGGGGAGCTCCTACGAGCAGTACTTC. It codes for CASSFQRGSSYEQYF. The full variable domain, its missing parts supplied by reference TRBV5-5 and TRBJ2-7, is DAGVTQSPTHLIKTRGQQVTLRCSPISGHKSVSWYQQVLGQGPQFIFQYYEKEERGRGNFPDRFSARQFPNYSSELNVNALLLGDSALYLCASSFQRGSSYEQYFGPGTRLTVT.

The chain recombines TRBV27 with TRBJ2-7, with 10 bases fitting TRBD2. The germline V gene has CDR1 MNHEY and CDR2 SMNVEV (reference sequence). The V segment lost 2 bases and the J segment 1 base; nucleotides outside the gene matches: 5. The CDR3 extends over 16 amino acids. The CDR3 spells CASSLASGSISYEQYF. The CDR3 DNA is TGTGCCAGCAGTTTAGCTAGCGGGAGTATTTCCTACGAGCAGTACTTC.

This chain connects TRBV9 to TRBJ2-2; 12 bases match TRBD2. CDR1 is SGDLS, CDR2 YYNGEE, per germline. V lost 4 bases, J lost 5 bases, and 15 bases stayed unmatched. The CDR3 covers 19 residues. In DNA, the CDR3 is TGTGCCAGCAGCCCGACCTCCCCACTAGCGGGAGGCAGTACCGGGGAGCTGTTTTTT. Protein sequence: CASSPTSPLAGGSTGELFF.

The chain joins TRBV2 to TRBJ2-5; the match to TRBD1 covers 7 bases. The CDR3 spans 15 residues. Germline CDR1 reads SNHLY; CDR2 reads FYNNEI. The V segment lost 7 bases and the J segment 5 bases; nucleotides outside the gene matches: 13. The DNA of the CDR3 is TGTGCCAGCACACAAGGGACAGTTTTTATGGAGACCCAGTACTTC. Translation gives CASTQGTVFMETQYF.

The chain has TRBV2 and TRBJ2-7; 9 bases fit TRBD2. The J segment lost 4 bases and the V segment lost 9 bases, leaving 7 bases of the junction unmatched. Germline CDR1 and CDR2: SNHLY and FYNNEI. The CDR3 totals 13 residues. This CDR3 is CARRVSGSYEQYF. CDR3 sequence (DNA): TGTGCCAGGCGGGTTAGCGGGAGTTACGAGCAGTACTTC.

The chain uses TRBV2 and TRBJ2-7; the D is unclear. In germline, CDR1 is SNHLY, CDR2 FYNNEI. This CDR3 region has 15 residues. The V end was cut by 1 base, the J end by 1 base, with 11 bases between. The CDR3 region is CASSEGFGPSYEQYF. The CDR3 region has the DNA TGTGCCAGCAGTGAAGGGTTCGGTCCATCCTACGAGCAGTACTTC.

This chain joins TRBV11-2 and TRBJ1-1; D not certain. Trimming pared 4 bases from V and 11 bases from J, leaving 20 bases between. Germline V gene sequence: CDR1 SGHAT, CDR2 FQNNGV. CDR3 length equals 14 residues. The CDR3 region has the DNA TGTGCCAGCAGCTCCCCCAGACACGGCCCTATGGCTTTCTTT. This sequence encodes CASSSPRHGPMAFF.

V and J are TRBV4-1 and TRBJ2-7; TRBD2 aligns across 9 bases. CDR3 length: 14 residues. Losses at the gene ends were 2 bases for V and 5 bases for J; bases not matched to a gene: 4. The germline CDR1 and CDR2 sequences are MGHRA and YSYEKL. The CDR3 nucleotides are TGCGCCAGCAGCCAAATTAGCGGGGGTGACGAGCAGTACTTC. It is translated as CASSQISGGDEQYF.

With regard to this clone: Additional DNA sequences in this sample encode the identical CDR3. The CDR3 spells CASSLGAASYEQYF. The DNA of the CDR3 is TGTGCCAGCAGCTTAGGGGCAGCCTCCTACGAGCAGTACTTC. The rearrangement links TRBV13 to TRBJ2-7; D unclear. V gave up 0 bases and J gave up 0 bases, with 6 bases separating them. The CDR3 length is 14 residues. Germline-derived CDR1 and CDR2 are PRHDT and FYEKMQ (reference sequence). Complete variable domain (other parts from reference TRBV13 and TRBJ2-7): AAGVIQSPRHLIKEKRETATLKCYPIPRHDTVYWYQQGPGQDPQFLISFYEKMQSDKGSIPDRFSAQQFSDYHSELNMSSLELGDSALYFCASSLGAASYEQYFGPGTRLTVT.

The V gene is TRBV5-3, the J gene TRBJ2-3; 8 nucleotides align to TRBD2. TRBV5-3 is marked as an open reading frame, function uncertain. The CDR3 sequence is 14 residues long. V dropped 8 bases and J dropped 0; count of bases not matched to a gene: 5. DNA of the CDR3: TGTGCCAGGGGCGGCGGGAGGAGCACAGATACGCAGTATTTT. This gives the protein CARGGGRSTDTQYF.

The V call is TRBV4-3, the J call TRBJ1-6; no definite D call. Germline V gene data show CDR1 as LGHNA and CDR2 as YSLEER. The CDR3 length is 18 residues. V shed 0 bases and J shed 0 bases, with 12 bases lying between them. The DNA of the CDR3 is TGCGCCAGCAGCCAAGATGCAGCTCCGAGCTCCTATAATTCACCCCTCCACTTT. This translates into CASSQDAAPSSYNSPLHF.

The chain uses TRBV5-6 and TRBJ2-3; possibly TRBD2 for D (5 bases). CDR3 size: 12 residues. Germline V gives CDR1 SGHDT, CDR2 YYEEEE. Trimming shortened V by 0 bases and J by 14 bases, and 13 bases separated the two germline ends. For the CDR3, the DNA is TGTGCCAGCAGCTTGGACTCCGACTATCTGTATTTT. Translated: CASSLDSDYLYF.

The chain links TRBV6-4 to TRBJ2-2, with 10 bases identical to TRBD2. CDR1 MRHNA and CDR2 SNTAGT come from the germline V gene. CDR3 length: 15 amino acids. With 5 bases clipped from V and 2 bases from J, the junction kept 2 bases outside the gene matches. CDR3 sequence reads: CASSRTSGNTGELFF. Here the CDR3 DNA reads TGTGCCAGCAGTCGGACTAGCGGTAACACCGGGGAGCTGTTTTTT.

The genes are TRBV11-2 and TRBJ2-5; 7 nucleotides agree with TRBD2. This CDR3 contains 17 residues. Losses at the gene ends were 1 base for V and 2 bases for J; bases not matched to a gene: 10. The germline gives CDR1 SGHAT, CDR2 FQNNGV. CDR3 sequence reads: CASSLGLAIRTQETQYF. Written as DNA, the CDR3 is TGTGCCAGCAGCTTAGGACTAGCTATTAGAACTCAAGAGACCCAGTACTTC.

The chain carries TRBV6-5 and TRBJ1-3, with TRBD1 matching over 8 bases. In germline, CDR1 is MNHEY, CDR2 SVGAGI. The J segment lost 4 bases and the V segment lost 5 bases, leaving 7 bases of the junction unmatched. The CDR3 has 15 residues. The CDR3 region has the DNA TGTGCCAGCAGTCAGACAGGGGAAACGGGAAACACCATATATTTT. Translated: CASSQTGETGNTIYF.

The rearrangement joins TRBV4-1 to TRBJ1-1, with D perhaps matching TRBD1 (6 bases). Germline V lookup: CDR1 MGHRA, CDR2 YSYEKL. CDR3 length: 14 residues. V lost 3 bases, J lost 6 bases, and 14 bases lay in between. CDR3 nucleotide sequence: TGCGCCAGCAGCCAGCGAACAGGGCCCCCTGAAGCTTTCTTT. As protein: CASSQRTGPPEAFF.

This sequence joins TRBV27 and TRBJ1-6; D gene uncertain. Germline CDR1 reads MNHEY; CDR2 reads SMNVEV (reference sequence). Trimming cost V 9 bases and J 0 bases, with 9 bases left between them. This CDR3 has 14 residues. In nucleotides, the CDR3 is TGTGCCAGTACCCTGAGCTCCTATAATTCACCCCTCCACTTT. Translation gives CASTLSSYNSPLHF.

The chain is built from TRBV10-3 and TRBJ2-7, with D tentatively TRBD2 (6 bases). This CDR3 is built from 13 residues. Germline V gene lookup returns CDR1 ENHRY and CDR2 SYGVKD. V lost 4 bases and J lost 4, with 11 bases in between. The CDR3 nucleotides are TGTGCCATCAGTGGCGGGCTAGCGTACGAGCAGTACTTC. It is translated as CAISGGLAYEQYF.

J is TRBJ2-7 and V is TRBV19, with TRBD2 matching over 10 bases. CDR3 length equals 13 residues. The ends lost 7 bases at V and 7 bases at J; junction bases unmatched: 7. Germline V gives CDR1 LNHDA, CDR2 SQIVND (reference sequence). The CDR3 spells CASNPAGGGEQYF. The CDR3 DNA reads TGTGCCAGTAACCCAGCGGGAGGGGGAGAGCAGTACTTC.

The chain carries TRBV7-9 and TRBJ2-7; D may be TRBD2 (6 bases). V shed 5 bases and J shed 4 bases, with 12 bases lying between them. Germline V gene data show CDR1 as SEHNR and CDR2 as FQNEAQ (reference sequence). CDR3 length: 13 amino acids. CDR3 bases: TGTGCCAGCAGCCAAATGGGAGGTTACGAGCAGTACTTC. Its protein is CASSQMGGYEQYF.

Only one count was recorded for this clone. The V call is TRBV4-1, the J call TRBJ2-5; 7 bases are a match to TRBD1. V lost 2 bases to trimming and J lost 2 bases; unmatched junction nucleotides: 5. The CDR3 covers 15 residues. Germline values: CDR1 MGHRA, CDR2 YSYEKL. CDR3 DNA: TGCGCCAGCAGCCAACTTCCGGGACAGCAAGAGACCCAGTACTTC. Translation gives CASSQLPGQQETQYF.

The chain carries TRBV6-5 and TRBJ2-7; 7 positions match TRBD1. The V gene's germline CDR1 is MNHEY and CDR2 SVGAGI. V lost 4 bases to trimming and J lost 4 bases; unmatched junction nucleotides: 7. The CDR3 spans 14 residues. The CDR3 region is CASSSSRQGYEQYF. In DNA, the CDR3 is TGTGCCAGCAGTTCCTCCAGACAGGGATACGAGCAGTACTTC.